The 11 T cell receptor beta chains presented below share a single source sample, sequenced in a study of control samples from healthy donors and cancer patients. The protocol was immunoSEQ multiplex PCR, while the TCRdb copy is restricted to in-frame clones and leaves out a portion. The data hold 150,000 to 200,000 clones, with about 91% observed a single time. The specimen was blood. The receptors originated from a woman in her twenties or thirties in good health.

This clone was seen only once. The chain combines TRBV18 with TRBJ2-1, with 9 positions matching TRBD1. V lost 3 bases, J lost 16 bases, and 7 bases stayed unmatched. Germline-derived CDR1 and CDR2 are KGHSH and LQKENI. This CDR3 comprises 12 residues. The DNA for the CDR3 is TGTGCCAGCTCACCGGTGAGGGGACAGGGCTTCTTC. Protein product: CASSPVRGQGFF.

This chain links TRBV10-2 with TRBJ2-1; D is possibly TRBD2 (5 bases). CDR1 and CDR2 from the germline V gene are WSHSY and SAAADI. The CDR3 length is 14 residues. V gave up 0 bases and J gave up 8 bases, with 11 bases separating them. The CDR3 sequence: CASSESFIGDEQFF. In nucleotides, the CDR3 is TGCGCCAGCAGTGAGTCGTTCATCGGGGATGAGCAGTTCTTC.

The rearrangement links TRBV7-9 to TRBJ2-1; D call uncertain. Trimming cost V 6 bases and J 7 bases, with 7 bases left between them. Germline V lookup: CDR1 SEHNR, CDR2 FQNEAQ (reference sequence). The length of the CDR3 is 11 residues. DNA for the CDR3: TGTGCCAGCAGAGTGTTGAATGAGCAGTTCTTC. Protein: CASRVLNEQFF.

The rearrangement links TRBV2 to TRBJ2-1; a possible D gene is TRBD2 (5 bases). Looked up from germline, CDR1 is SNHLY and CDR2 is FYNNEI. Trimming took 2 bases from V and 6 from J, leaving 11 bases between them. The CDR3 covers 14 residues. The CDR3 nucleotides are TGTGCCAGCAGTGAAAATCCGGGAACCAATGAGCAGTTCTTC. This translates into CASSENPGTNEQFF.

This clone was found once. The chain recombines TRBV27 with TRBJ1-1, with TRBD1 as a possible D gene (6 bases). CDR3 length: 12 amino acids. CDR1 MNHEY and CDR2 SMNVEV come from the germline V gene (reference sequence). V gave up 4 bases and J gave up 11 bases, with 14 bases separating them. This CDR3 reads CASSSLRGEAFF. Written as DNA, the CDR3 is TGTGCCAGCAGTTCGCTAAGGGGGGAGGCTTTCTTT.

The CDR3 nucleotides are TGTGCCATCAGTGACAGGGCGACCCTCCATAGCACAGATACGCAGTATTTT. Its protein product is CAISDRATLHSTDTQYF. The chain employs TRBV10-3 and TRBJ2-3; a weak D match, TRBD1 (5 bases). V gave up 3 bases and J gave up 0 bases, with 16 bases separating them. This CDR3 spans 17 amino acids. Germline V gene data show CDR1 as ENHRY and CDR2 as SYGVKD.

The chain has TRBV27 and TRBJ1-2; D might be TRBD1 (6 bases). The germline V gene has CDR1 MNHEY and CDR2 SMNVEV (reference sequence). The CDR3 loop spans 13 amino acids. The V gene lost 6 bases and the J gene lost 2 bases, with 10 bases spanning the gap. The CDR3 spells CASRKDSNYGYTF. CDR3 DNA: TGTGCCAGCAGAAAGGACAGCAACTATGGCTACACCTTC.

The chain has TRBV28 and TRBJ1-2; D is uncertain. Trimming shortened V by 6 bases and J by 2 bases, and 7 bases separated the two germline ends. This CDR3 contains 12 residues. Germline CDR1 is MDHEN and CDR2 is SYDVKM. CDR3 DNA: TGTGCCAGCAGCTTGATGAACTATGGCTACACCTTC. Translation gives CASSLMNYGYTF.

V and J are TRBV5-6 and TRBJ2-1; TRBD2 agrees at 8 bases. This CDR3 contains 16 residues. Germline assignment: CDR1 SGHDT and CDR2 YYEEEE. V trimming: 0 bases; J trimming: 8 bases; junction bases outside the gene matches: 10. Written as DNA, the CDR3 is TGTGCCAGCAGCTTGGCCGGGACTAGTATGGGCCATGAGCAGTTCTTC. Its protein product is CASSLAGTSMGHEQFF.

This chain connects TRBV7-9 to TRBJ2-3; 14 nucleotides agree with TRBD2. V shed 2 bases, J shed 5 bases, and the junction held 3 bases outside the gene matches. The CDR3 is 16 amino acids. Germline assignment: CDR1 SEHNR and CDR2 FQNEAQ (reference sequence). The DNA for the CDR3 is TGTGCCAGCAGCTTACGAGGGACTAGCGGGAGAGATACGCAGTATTTT. Translating it yields CASSLRGTSGRDTQYF.

The V call is TRBV6-5, the J call TRBJ2-3, with D possibly matching TRBD2 (5 bases). V lost 6 bases and J lost 2, with 15 bases in between. The CDR3 has 15 residues. Germline V gene lookup returns CDR1 MNHEY and CDR2 SVGAGI. CDR3 protein: CASSSTGRFTDTQYF. In DNA, the CDR3 is TGTGCCAGCAGCTCGACGGGAAGATTCACAGATACGCAGTATTTT.